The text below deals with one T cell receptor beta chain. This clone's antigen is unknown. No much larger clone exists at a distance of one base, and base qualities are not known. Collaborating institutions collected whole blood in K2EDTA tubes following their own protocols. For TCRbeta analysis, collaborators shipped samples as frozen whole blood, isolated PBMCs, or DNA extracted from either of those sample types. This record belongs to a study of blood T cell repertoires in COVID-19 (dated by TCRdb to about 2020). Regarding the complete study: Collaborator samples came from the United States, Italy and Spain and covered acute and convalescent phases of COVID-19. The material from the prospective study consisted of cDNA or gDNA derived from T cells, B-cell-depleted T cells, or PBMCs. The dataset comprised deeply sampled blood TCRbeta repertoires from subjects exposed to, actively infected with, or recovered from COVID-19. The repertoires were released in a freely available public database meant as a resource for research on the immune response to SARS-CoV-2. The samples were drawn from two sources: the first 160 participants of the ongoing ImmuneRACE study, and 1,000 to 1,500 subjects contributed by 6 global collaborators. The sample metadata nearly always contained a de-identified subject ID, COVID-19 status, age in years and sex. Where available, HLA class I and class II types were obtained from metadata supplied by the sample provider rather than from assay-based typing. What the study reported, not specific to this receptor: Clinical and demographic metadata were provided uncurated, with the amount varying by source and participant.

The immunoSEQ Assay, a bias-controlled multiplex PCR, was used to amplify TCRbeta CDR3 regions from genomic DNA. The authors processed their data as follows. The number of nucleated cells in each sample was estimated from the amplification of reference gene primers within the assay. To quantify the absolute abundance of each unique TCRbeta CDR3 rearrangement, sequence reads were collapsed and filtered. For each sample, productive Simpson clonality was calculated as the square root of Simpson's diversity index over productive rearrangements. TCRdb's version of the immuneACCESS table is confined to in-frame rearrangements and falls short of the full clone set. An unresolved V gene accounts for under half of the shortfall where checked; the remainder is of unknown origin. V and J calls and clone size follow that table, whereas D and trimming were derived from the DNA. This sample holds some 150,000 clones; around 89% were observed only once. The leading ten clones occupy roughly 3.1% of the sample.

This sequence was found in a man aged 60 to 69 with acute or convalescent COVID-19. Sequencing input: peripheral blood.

CDR3 sequence: CASSEAGSGADEQYF. The nucleotides read TGTGCCAGCAGCGAAGCGGGGTCCGGGGCAGACGAGCAGTACTTC. The chain joins TRBV9 to TRBJ2-7; 7 junctional bases match TRBD2. From the cysteine up to the phenylalanine, the CDR3 has a length of 15 residues. The read is trimmed to its CDR3 DNA, 45 bases read in frame from base 1. V is trimmed back by 3 bases and J by 5 bases, and the junction contains 11 bases that no gene match accounts for. The germline V gene sets CDR1 to SGDLS and CDR2 to YYNGEE.